Each of the 8 T cell receptor beta chains below was sequenced from the same sample in a study of CD8+CD57+ T cells in acquired aplastic anemia. Patients chosen for sequencing had shown CD8+CD57+ cell expansion by flow cytometry. CDR3 and TCR beta VDJ profiling relied on a genomic DNA template. A single record per CDR3 protein comes from TCRdb applying MiXCR to the reads. Of under 200,000 distinct CDR3 sequences in the sample, roughly 48% were seen once. The sequencing input was sorted CD4+, CD8+, or CD8+CD57+ T cells (not recorded which) from PBMCs. The source of these receptors is a human donor with aplastic anemia.

The V gene is TRBV10-2, the J gene TRBJ2-1, with D hard to call. CDR3 length equals 13 residues. V was trimmed by 2 bases and J by 2 bases, leaving 4 bases between them. The V gene's germline CDR1 is WSHSY and CDR2 SAAADI. The CDR3 bases are TGCGCCAGCAGTGAGCTTACCTACAATGAGCAGTTCTTC. Residues: CASSELTYNEQFF.

This clonotype turned up a few times. The rearrangement uses TRBV10-1 and TRBJ1-1, with D unresolved. CDR3 size: 13 residues. Looked up from germline, CDR1 is WNHNN and CDR2 is SYGVQD (reference sequence). Trimming shortened V by 8 bases and J by 1 base, and 11 bases separated the two germline ends. CDR3 DNA sequence: TGCGCCAGCTCCGCCCAAGGGAACACTGAAGCTTTCTTT. Translating gives CASSAQGNTEAFF.

This clonotype was observed once. The V gene is TRBV2, the J gene TRBJ1-2; D is ambiguous. This CDR3 has 13 residues. The V end was cut by 1 base, the J end by 6 bases, with 9 bases between. In germline, CDR1 is SNHLY, CDR2 FYNNEI. CDR3 DNA: TGTGCCAGCAGTGAAGGGACCCGACATGGCTACACCTTC. Its translation is CASSEGTRHGYTF.

There are many counts of this clonotype. V usage is TRBV12-3 or TRBV12-4 and J usage is TRBJ2-1, with D hard to call. Trimming pared 2 bases from V and 10 bases from J, leaving 9 bases between. The CDR3 totals 12 residues. The CDR3 DNA follows: TGTGCCAGCAGTTTAAGTCGTCTGGAGCAGTTCTTC. It encodes CASSLSRLEQFF.

There are a few counts of this clonotype. The chain employs TRBV19 and TRBJ1-4; TRBD1 aligns across 8 bases. Germline V gene lookup returns CDR1 LNHDA and CDR2 SQIVND (reference sequence). V trimming: 6 bases; J trimming: 5 bases; junction bases outside the gene matches: 2. There are 13 residues in the CDR3. This CDR3 is CASSGTGNEKLFF. In nucleotides, the CDR3 is TGTGCCAGTAGCGGGACAGGAAATGAAAAACTGTTTTTT. Together with reference TRBV19 and TRBJ1-4, the CDR3 gives the full variable domain: DGGITQSPKYLFRKEGQNVTLSCEQNLNHDAMYWYRQDPGQGLRLIYYSQIVNDFQKGDIAEGYSVSREKKESFPLTVTSAQKNPTAFYLCASSGTGNEKLFFGSGTQLSVL.

With regard to this clonotype: A read error may explain this, as a much larger clone is one base away. The chain employs TRBV7-6 and TRBJ2-2; no definite D call. The CDR3 has 15 residues. V lost 5 bases to trimming and J lost 1 base, with 11 bases between them. Germline CDR1 is SGHVS and CDR2 is FNYEAQ. The CDR3 DNA reads TGTGCCAGCAGCCAAGATTTCGGGAACACCGGGGAGCTGTTTTTT. This sequence encodes CASSQDFGNTGELFF.

This clonotype was detected ten times or more. The V call is TRBV12-3 or TRBV12-4, the J call TRBJ2-7, with 8 bases aligning to TRBD1. CDR3 length equals 14 residues. V lost 4 bases and J lost 2; bases outside the gene matches: 4. CDR3 sequence reads: CASSWTGIPYEQYF. The CDR3 nucleotides are TGTGCCAGCAGTTGGACAGGGATCCCCTACGAGCAGTACTTC.

V usage is TRBV11-2 and J usage is TRBJ2-3; no definite D call. The CDR3 totals 13 residues. The ends were cut back, 4 bases at V and 6 bases at J, with 11 bases in the middle. Germline lookup yields CDR1 SGHAT and CDR2 FQNNGV. The CDR3 DNA reads TGTGCCAGCAGCTGGGTCCTCTCGGATACGCAGTATTTT. Translation gives CASSWVLSDTQYF.